The next 9 T cell receptor beta chains were all read from a single sample in a study of blood T cell repertoires in COVID-19. The repertoire was sequenced with immunoSEQ multiplex PCR; TCRdb's copy has only in-frame clones and lacks some. Of 150,000 to 200,000 clones listed, over 75% are singletons. The sequencing input was PBMCs or T cells enriched from blood (not recorded which). The receptors were sampled from a man aged 35 to 55 who had recovered from COVID-19.

This clone was recorded only once. The chain has TRBV14 and TRBJ2-1, with 9 bases fitting TRBD2. CDR3 length: 14 amino acids. J gave up 4 bases and V 4 bases, and 2 bases lay outside the gene matches. Germline CDR1 and CDR2: SGHDN and FVKESK. In nucleotides, the CDR3 is TGTGCCAGCAGCCCGACTAGCGGTTACAATGAGCAGTTCTTC. The encoded protein is CASSPTSGYNEQFF.

The chain is built from TRBV6-6 and TRBJ2-2, with a weak D call TRBD1 (7 bases). The CDR3 extends over 14 amino acids. Looked up from germline, CDR1 is MNHNY and CDR2 is SVGAGI (reference sequence). V was clipped by 7 bases and J by 8 bases, with 17 bases between them. The CDR3 DNA follows: TGTGCCAGCACCACCAGGGGGAGGAGTGGGGAGCTGTTTTTT. Protein product: CASTTRGRSGELFF.

The chain combines TRBV10-1 with TRBJ2-3; 8 bases are a match to TRBD2. The CDR3 sequence is 19 residues long. J gave up 6 bases and V 0 bases, and 17 bases lay outside the gene matches. Germline V gene lookup returns CDR1 WNHNN and CDR2 SYGVQD (reference sequence). Here the CDR3 DNA reads TGCGCCAGCAGTGAGTCGCGGGAGCGGGGGACTAGATCGTCGGATACGCAGTATTTT. Translation gives CASSESRERGTRSSDTQYF.

J is TRBJ2-6 and V is TRBV23-1; TRBD1 matches 8 bases. TRBV23-1 is classed as an ORF, of uncertain function. CDR3 length equals 18 residues. Trimming at V came to 0 bases and at J to 1 base, leaving 5 bases not matched to a gene. CDR3 region: CASSQSSTGESGANVLTF. In DNA form, the CDR3 reads TGCGCCAGCAGTCAATCCTCGACAGGGGAATCTGGGGCCAACGTCCTGACTTTC.

This chain uses TRBV6-4 with TRBJ2-7, with 11 bases matching TRBD2. The V segment lost 4 bases and the J segment 2 bases; nucleotides outside the gene matches: 7. The CDR3 is 16 amino acids. CDR1 MRHNA and CDR2 SNTAGT come from the germline V gene. DNA of the CDR3: TGTGCCAGCAGTGGCTCTAGCGGGGGGCTGGCCTACGAGCAGTACGTC. It encodes CASSGSSGGLAYEQYV.

This rearrangement joins TRBV7-2 to TRBJ2-7; 7 bases align to TRBD1. The V gene's germline CDR1 is SGHTA and CDR2 FQGNSA. J gave up 4 bases and V 5 bases, and 2 bases lay outside the gene matches. This CDR3 is built from 12 residues. The CDR3 loop is CASSNRGYEQYF. The CDR3 DNA is TGTGCCAGCAGCAACAGGGGTTACGAGCAGTACTTC.

This clone was detected once. V gene TRBV5-1 combines with J gene TRBJ2-5; the D is unclear. Germline loops: CDR1 SGHRS, CDR2 YFSETQ. Between the trimmed V and J ends, which lost 0 bases and 0 bases, there was a span of 6 bases. The CDR3 runs 14 residues. CDR3 amino acids: CASSLGTDQETQYF. CDR3 DNA: TGCGCCAGCAGCTTGGGTACGGACCAAGAGACCCAGTACTTC.

This clone was observed at least ten times. The gene calls are TRBV18 and TRBJ2-7; TRBD1 is a possible D gene (5 bases). From germline, CDR1 is KGHSH and CDR2 LQKENI. The V end was cut by 2 bases, the J end by 5 bases, with 10 bases between. CDR3 size: 13 residues. This chain's CDR3 is CASSPSGFHEQYF. The DNA of the CDR3 is TGTGCCAGCTCACCATCAGGGTTCCACGAGCAGTACTTC.

The chain links TRBV11-2 to TRBJ2-1; TRBD1 matches at 9 bases. J was trimmed by 5 bases and V by 5 bases; bases with no gene match: 7. The length of the CDR3 is 15 residues. Germline V CDR1 and CDR2: SGHAT, FQNNGV. This CDR3 reads CASSPTGGEHNEQFF. The CDR3 coding sequence is TGTGCCAGCAGCCCTACAGGGGGCGAACACAATGAGCAGTTCTTC. Full variable domain (outside the CDR3, taken from reference TRBV11-2 and TRBJ2-1): EAGVAQSPRYKIIEKRQSVAFWCNPISGHATLYWYQQILGQGPKLLIQFQNNGVVDDSQLPKDRFSAERLKGVDSTLKIQPAKLEDSAVYLCASSPTGGEHNEQFFGPGTRLTVL.